This entry is about one T cell receptor (beta chain). Its cognate antigen is unknown. These data belong to a study of OX40 agonist ivuxolimab in advanced cancers. About the research overall: Averaging 60 years in age, with a range of about 23 to 79, the cohort was approximately 87% male. Partial responses occurred in Three dose-escalation patients, one with hepatocellular carcinoma and two with cutaneous melanoma. Study results and caveats: The antigen specificity of the peripheral T cells (those that were expanded) was not determined. At 0.1 to 3.0 mg/kg, clonal expansion of CD4+ and CD8+ blood T cells had occurred by week 6.

The CDR3 is made up of 17 amino acids. V was shortened by 0 bases and J by 4 bases, with 19 bases between the two germline ends. Germline assignment: CDR1 SGDLS and CDR2 YYNGEE. The repertoire was sequenced with immunoSEQ multiplex PCR; TCRdb's copy has only in-frame clones and lacks some. The sample consists of roughly 64,000 clones, more than 80% of them appearing once. The TCR sequence derives from an adult with an advanced solid tumor such as melanoma, head and neck, liver or kidney cancer. The V and J genes are TRBV9 and TRBJ1-1, with a weak D call TRBD1 (6 bases). Sequencing used CD4+ or CD8+ T cells sorted from blood, obtained in a trial of the OX40 agonist ivuxolimab. This CDR3 reads CASSVVGQGSIGTEAFF. The CDR3 nucleotides are TGTGCCAGCAGCGTAGTCGGGCAGGGGAGCATTGGCACTGAAGCTTTCTTT.